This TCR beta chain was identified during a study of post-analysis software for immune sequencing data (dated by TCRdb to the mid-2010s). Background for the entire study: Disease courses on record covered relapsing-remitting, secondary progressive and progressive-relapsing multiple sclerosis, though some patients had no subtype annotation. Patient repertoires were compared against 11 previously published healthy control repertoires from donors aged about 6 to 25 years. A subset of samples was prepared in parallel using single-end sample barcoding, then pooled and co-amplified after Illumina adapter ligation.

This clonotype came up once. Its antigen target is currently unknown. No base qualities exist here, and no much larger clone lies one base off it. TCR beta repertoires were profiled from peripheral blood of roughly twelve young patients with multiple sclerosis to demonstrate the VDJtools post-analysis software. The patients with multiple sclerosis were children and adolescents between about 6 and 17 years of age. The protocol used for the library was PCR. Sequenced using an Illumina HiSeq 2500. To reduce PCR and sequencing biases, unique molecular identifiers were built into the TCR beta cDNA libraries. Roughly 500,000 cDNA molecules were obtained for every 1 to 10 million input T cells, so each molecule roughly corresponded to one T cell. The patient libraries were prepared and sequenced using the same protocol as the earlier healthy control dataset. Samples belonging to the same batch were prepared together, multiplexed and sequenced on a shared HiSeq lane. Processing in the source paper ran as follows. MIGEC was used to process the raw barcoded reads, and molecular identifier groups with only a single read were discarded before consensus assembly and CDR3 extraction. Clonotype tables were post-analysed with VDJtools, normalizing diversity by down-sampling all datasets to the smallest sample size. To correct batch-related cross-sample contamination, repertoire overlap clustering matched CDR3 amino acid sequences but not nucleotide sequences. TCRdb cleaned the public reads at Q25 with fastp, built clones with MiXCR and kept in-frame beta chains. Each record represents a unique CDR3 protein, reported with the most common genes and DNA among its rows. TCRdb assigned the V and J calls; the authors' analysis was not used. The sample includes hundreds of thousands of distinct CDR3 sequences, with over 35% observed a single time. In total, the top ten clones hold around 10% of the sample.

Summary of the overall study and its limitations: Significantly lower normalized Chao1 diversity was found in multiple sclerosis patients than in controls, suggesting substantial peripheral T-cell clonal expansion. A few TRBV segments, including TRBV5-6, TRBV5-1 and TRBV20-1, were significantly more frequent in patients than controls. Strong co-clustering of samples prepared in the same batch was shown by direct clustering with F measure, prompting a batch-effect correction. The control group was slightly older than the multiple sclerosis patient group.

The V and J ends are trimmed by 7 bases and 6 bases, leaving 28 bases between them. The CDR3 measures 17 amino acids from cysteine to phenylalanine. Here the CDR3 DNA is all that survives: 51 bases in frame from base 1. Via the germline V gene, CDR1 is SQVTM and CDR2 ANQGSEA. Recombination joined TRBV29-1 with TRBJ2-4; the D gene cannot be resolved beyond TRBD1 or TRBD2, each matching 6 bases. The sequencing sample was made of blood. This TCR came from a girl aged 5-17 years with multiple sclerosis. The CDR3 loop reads CSGLQRPAGQTRNIQYF. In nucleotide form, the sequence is TGCAGCGGCCTCCAGCGGCCAGCCGGACAGACTAGAAACATTCAGTACTTC.